These 15 T cell receptor beta chains originate from one sample sequenced in a study of type 1 and type 2 diabetes patients. Amplification started from genomic DNA. Multiplex PCR with 30 forward and 13 reverse primers amplified the TCR beta CDR3. In TCRdb, the multiplex PCR reads were re-called with MiXCR into one record per CDR3 protein. The sample yields approximately 260,000 distinct CDR3 sequences, over 45% seen once. The sample consisted of peripheral blood mononuclear cells (PBMCs). The receptors were gathered from a man younger than 35 with type 2 diabetes.

The chain joins TRBV28 to TRBJ1-2; 7 nucleotides line up with TRBD1. V lost 6 bases and J lost 3; bases outside the gene matches: 4. The CDR3 is 13 residues long. Germline V gives CDR1 MDHEN, CDR2 SYDVKM. CDR3 sequence reads: CASSSGQHYGYTF. The CDR3 DNA reads as TGTGCCAGCAGCTCGGGACAGCACTATGGCTACACCTTC.

The J gene is TRBJ2-7, the V gene TRBV28; D remains unclear. Germline CDR1 and CDR2: MDHEN and SYDVKM. This CDR3 has 12 amino acids. Trimming cost V 2 bases and J 6 bases, with 8 bases left between them. The CDR3: CASSLPDSEQYF. In DNA form, the CDR3 reads TGTGCCAGCAGTTTACCAGACTCCGAGCAGTACTTC.

The chain recombines TRBV19 with TRBJ1-2; no reliable D call. V was cut by 11 bases and J by 5 bases, with 9 bases left in between. CDR1 and CDR2 (germline): LNHDA, SQIVND (reference sequence). This CDR3 has 10 amino acids. CDR3: CASYSYGYTF. The CDR3 DNA reads as TGTGCCTCCTATTCTTATGGCTACACCTTC.

The J gene is TRBJ1-1, the V gene TRBV7-8, with TRBD1 as a possible D gene (6 bases). The germline CDR1 and CDR2 sequences are SGHVS and FQNEAQ. Trimming removed 5 bases from V and 1 base from J, with 17 bases in between. The CDR3 is 16 amino acids. In DNA form, the CDR3 reads TGTGCCAGCAGCCCAAATTGGGGGCAGGGGAACACTGAAGCTTTCTTT. Residues: CASSPNWGQGNTEAFF.

V gene TRBV27 combines with J gene TRBJ1-1, with D possibly matching TRBD1 (5 bases). The CDR3 has 14 amino acids. Looked up from germline, CDR1 is MNHEY and CDR2 is SMNVEV (reference sequence). The germline V and J ends were trimmed by 2 bases and 1 base, with 8 bases remaining between them. DNA of the CDR3: TGTGCCAGCAGTTTACTAGACAGGAACACTGAAGCTTTCTTT. Translation gives CASSLLDRNTEAFF.

The sample holds a few counts of this clonotype. This chain links TRBV30 with TRBJ1-5, with D uncertain. Germline CDR1 reads GTSNPN; CDR2 reads SVGIG (reference sequence). The CDR3 runs 13 residues. The V end was cut by 1 base, the J end by 5 bases, with 9 bases between. The CDR3, as DNA: TGTGCCTGGAGTGCTGGGTCCGATCAGCCCCAGCATTTT. Translated, it gives CAWSAGSDQPQHF.

Only a few counts were recorded for this clonotype. The chain has TRBV30 and TRBJ2-2; D unclear. Germline V gene lookup returns CDR1 GTSNPN and CDR2 SVGIG (reference sequence). CDR3 size: 10 residues. V was clipped by 2 bases and J by 7 bases, with 2 bases between them. DNA for the CDR3: TGTGCCTGGAGTAGCGGGGAGCTGTTTTTT. Translation gives CAWSSGELFF.

The chain uses TRBV2 and TRBJ1-2; a possible D gene is TRBD1 (6 bases). The CDR3 covers 16 residues. CDR1 and CDR2 (germline): SNHLY, FYNNEI. Trimming pared 6 bases from V and 4 bases from J, leaving 21 bases between. The DNA for the CDR3 is TGTGCCAGCAGCTCGGGCGGGGGGCGGACTGGCTATGGCTACACCTTC. Its protein product is CASSSGGGRTGYGYTF.

This clonotype was detected many times. J is TRBJ1-4 and V is TRBV28; 8 bases are shared with TRBD1. Germline loops: CDR1 MDHEN, CDR2 SYDVKM. The CDR3 covers 15 residues. After removal of 2 bases from V and 5 bases from J, the junction contained 4 bases not matched to a gene. The CDR3 loop reads CASSLGQGQNEKLFF. The CDR3 DNA reads TGTGCCAGCAGTTTAGGACAGGGACAGAATGAAAAACTGTTTTTT.

This clonotype came up many times. The J gene is TRBJ2-7, the V gene TRBV27; the match to TRBD1 covers 8 bases. With 6 bases clipped from V and 3 bases from J, the junction kept 4 bases outside the gene matches. There are 13 residues in the CDR3. Germline CDR1 is MNHEY and CDR2 is SMNVEV (reference sequence). The CDR3 spells CASSLGQDYEQYF. CDR3 nucleotides: TGTGCCAGCAGCCTGGGACAGGACTACGAGCAGTACTTC.

The rearrangement uses TRBV2 and TRBJ2-1; D is ambiguous. The CDR3 consists of 13 residues. Trimming removed 0 bases at V and 4 bases at J, with 4 bases between. Germline V CDR1 and CDR2: SNHLY, FYNNEI. The CDR3 nucleotides read TGTGCCAGCAGTGAAGCCGGGTACAATGAGCAGTTCTTC. It encodes CASSEAGYNEQFF. The variable domain in full, with the rest retrieved from reference TRBV2 and TRBJ2-1, is EPEVTQTPSHQVTQMGQEVILRCVPISNHLYFYWYRQILGQKVEFLVSFYNNEISEKSEIFDDQFSVERPDGSNFTLKIRSTKLEDSAMYFCASSEAGYNEQFFGPGTRLTVL.

The chain links TRBV27 to TRBJ2-3; 9 bases map to TRBD2. J gave up 1 base and V 5 bases, and 4 bases lay outside the gene matches. The CDR3 spans 15 residues. Germline V lookup: CDR1 MNHEY, CDR2 SMNVEV (reference sequence). CDR3 residues: CASSARLAGTDTQYF. The DNA of the CDR3 is TGTGCCAGCAGTGCCCGACTAGCGGGCACAGATACGCAGTATTTT.

The chain links TRBV30 to TRBJ2-7, with 7 bases aligning to TRBD1. Unmatched junction bases numbered 4, after V lost 3 bases and J lost 2 bases. CDR1 and CDR2 (germline): GTSNPN, SVGIG (reference sequence). This CDR3 contains 13 residues. The CDR3 loop is CAWRFQGAYEQYF. Here the CDR3 DNA reads TGTGCCTGGAGGTTTCAGGGGGCCTACGAGCAGTACTTC. The full variable domain, in which reference TRBV30 and TRBJ2-7 provide the parts outside the CDR3, is SQTIHQWPATLVQPVGSPLSLECTVEGTSNPNLYWYRQAAGRGLQLLFYSVGIGQISSEVPQNLSASRPQDRQFILSSKKLLLSDSGFYLCAWRFQGAYEQYFGPGTRLTVT.

The sample holds a few counts of this clonotype. J is TRBJ2-7 and V is TRBV29-1; D is unclear. The CDR3 consists of 12 residues. The germline CDR1 and CDR2 sequences are SQVTM and ANQGSEA. Trimming removed 3 bases from V and 6 bases from J, with 12 bases in between. CDR3 in amino acids: CSVEGNRAEQYF. CDR3 coding DNA: TGCAGCGTTGAGGGGAACAGAGCCGAGCAGTACTTC.

This clonotype was seen only a few times. DNA of the CDR3: TGTGCCGGAAAGGACTGGGAAGAGACCCAGTACTTC. It translates to CAGKDWEETQYF. The chain has TRBV7-8 and TRBJ2-5; D may be TRBD2 (5 bases). Germline V CDR1 and CDR2: SGHVS, FQNEAQ. The V gene lost 11 bases and the J gene lost 3 bases, with 13 bases spanning the gap. The CDR3 is 12 residues long.